This record looks at one T cell receptor beta chain sequence and its context. Its target is unknown. CDR3 length: 14 amino acids. V lost 4 bases and J lost 5, with 16 bases in between. Germline V gives CDR1 SGDLS, CDR2 YYNGEE. In the naive CD8 group, cells lacked CD45RO and were positively selected for CCR7, so terminally differentiated effector memory CD45RA+ cells were left out. The sample belongs to a study of shared clonotypes between healthy human individuals. Study-level findings and limits: Even with large depth, rarefaction showed that sorted-subset sequencing was incomplete. Naive CD4 clonotypes overlapped across several donors at approximately 5.3%. In general, naive subsets displayed greater estimated richness than memory subsets did. Only blood was sampled, and tissue TCR repertoires likely differ from blood ones.

Sequenced by immunoSEQ multiplex PCR; TCRdb stores in-frame clones only, minus some. The table records some 2,100,000 clones, about 93% of them present only once. The V and J genes are TRBV9 and TRBJ2-7; D may be TRBD1 or TRBD2 (5 bases each). This TCR derives from a man aged 18 to 30 in good health. Some clones in this sample may be carry-over from other donors' samples. Sequences were obtained from naive CD8+ T cells from PBMCs. In DNA form, the CDR3 reads TGTGCCAGCAGCCCCCCGGGGACCCGCCACGAGCAGTACTTC. Its translation is CASSPPGTRHEQYF.